The T cell receptor beta chain under discussion was sequenced for a study of response to subunit inactivated influenza vaccine. TCRdb fed the RT-PCR reads into MiXCR, producing one record per CDR3 protein. The sample consists of under 800,000 distinct CDR3 sequences, roughly 13% of them appearing once. In this sample, this clonotype turned up a few times. Germline-derived CDR1 and CDR2 are SGHVS and FQNEAQ. Trimming stripped 8 bases from V and 5 bases from J, with 19 bases between. The CDR3 spans 15 residues. The genes are TRBV7-8 and TRBJ2-1; D is possibly TRBD1 (7 bases). This receptor was identified in a man aged 50 to 59 who received an inactivated influenza vaccine. Sequencing used PBMCs from blood, obtained around 15 days before vaccination. Written as DNA, the CDR3 is TGTGCCAGCTCTTCAGGGGGGAGTCTGCACAATGAGCAGTTCTTC. Protein sequence: CASSSGGSLHNEQFF.